Presented here are 25 T cell receptor beta chains from one specimen sequenced in a study of cytomegalovirus exposure and HLA in healthy donors. PCR was performed using 60 Vbeta and 13 Jbeta primers. Data came from immunoSEQ multiplex PCR; TCRdb stores just in-frame clones and leaves some out. The repertoire holds roughly 180,000 clones, roughly 84% seen once, with more than 1% in the top ten. The sample comprised PBMCs. The receptors here all came from a boy younger than 10 in good health and CMV-seronegative.

The chain carries TRBV6-1 and TRBJ1-1, with TRBD1 as a possible D gene (5 bases). Trimming took off 6 bases at V and 5 bases at J, with 13 bases between the two ends. The germline V gene encodes CDR1 MNHNS and CDR2 SASEGT. CDR3 length: 13 residues. The CDR3 spells CASRVAGSTEAFF. The CDR3 DNA is TGTGCCAGCAGGGTCGCAGGGTCTACTGAAGCTTTCTTT.

This clone was seen a few times. The chain has TRBV11-2 and TRBJ2-5; 8 nucleotides agree with TRBD1. Germline-derived CDR1 and CDR2 are SGHAT and FQNNGV. After removal of 2 bases from V and 2 bases from J, the junction contained 4 bases not matched to a gene. CDR3 length equals 15 residues. The CDR3 coding sequence is TGTGCCAGCAGCTTAAATACAGGGGGGCAAGAGACCCAGTACTTC. This codes for CASSLNTGGQETQYF.

This clone has only one observation. V gene TRBV6-1 combines with J gene TRBJ2-7; TRBD2 matches 13 bases. The V gene's germline CDR1 is MNHNS and CDR2 SASEGT. The CDR3 is 14 amino acids. J lost 7 bases, V lost 6 bases, and 6 bases had no gene match. The CDR3 bases are TGTGCCAGCAGGCCGTCGGGACTAGCGGGAGAGCAGTACGTC. Translated, it gives CASRPSGLAGEQYV.

This chain links TRBV15 with TRBJ1-4, with 7 positions matching TRBD1. From germline, CDR1 is LNHNV and CDR2 YYDKDF (reference sequence). This CDR3 has 17 amino acids. V trimming: 1 base; J trimming: 5 bases; junction bases outside the gene matches: 10. The CDR3 is CATSRGQGVRLNEKLFF. The CDR3 DNA follows: TGTGCCACCAGCAGAGGACAGGGTGTGAGGTTGAATGAAAAACTGTTTTTT.

V gene TRBV2 combines with J gene TRBJ2-3, with 7 bases matching TRBD2. The CDR3 runs to 17 residues. Trimming at V came to 4 bases and at J to 0 bases, leaving 10 bases not matched to a gene. CDR1 is SNHLY and CDR2 is FYNNEI in the germline V gene. In DNA form, the CDR3 reads TGTGCCAGCAGTGCTGCTCTGGGACTATCTAGCACAGATACGCAGTATTTT. Encoded protein: CASSAALGLSSTDTQYF.

A few counts support this clone. The V gene is TRBV4-1, the J gene TRBJ2-7, with TRBD1 matching 10 bases. CDR3 length: 14 amino acids. V was pared by 8 bases and J by 4 bases, with 8 bases of the junction left unmatched. Germline V lookup: CDR1 MGHRA, CDR2 YSYEKL. CDR3 nucleotide sequence: TGCGCCAGCGGATGGGACAGGGGTCAATACGAGCAGTACTTC. Translation: CASGWDRGQYEQYF.

Only a few counts were recorded for this clone. The rearrangement uses TRBV5-4 and TRBJ2-7; TRBD2 matches at 8 bases. The CDR3 is 15 amino acids. V trimming: 1 base; J trimming: 4 bases; junction bases outside the gene matches: 7. Germline V gives CDR1 SGHNT, CDR2 YYREEE (reference sequence). The CDR3 sequence is CASSLSAGALYEQYF. In DNA form, the CDR3 reads TGTGCCAGCAGCTTGTCAGCGGGAGCCTTATACGAGCAGTACTTC.

This clone was seen a handful of times. V is TRBV7-6 and J is TRBJ2-3; 10 bases are a match to TRBD2. The CDR3 contains 16 residues. V was pared by 5 bases and J by 3 bases, with 8 bases of the junction left unmatched. The V gene's germline CDR1 is SGHVS and CDR2 FNYEAQ. CDR3 sequence reads: CASSPRPSGSTDTQYF. CDR3 sequence (DNA): TGTGCCAGCAGCCCTCGCCCTAGCGGGAGTACAGATACGCAGTATTTT.

The chain couples TRBV30 to TRBJ2-1, with unresolved D. Germline V gene data show CDR1 as GTSNPN and CDR2 as SVGIG (reference sequence). Trimming stripped 0 bases from V and 8 bases from J, with 5 bases between. CDR3 length: 11 residues. Written as DNA, the CDR3 is TGTGCCTGGAGTGTTGGAGATGAGCAGTTCTTC. Protein sequence: CAWSVGDEQFF.

This rearrangement joins TRBV5-6 to TRBJ1-1, with TRBD1 matching over 8 bases. CDR1 and CDR2 (germline): SGHDT, YYEEEE. Trimming at V came to 3 bases and at J to 4 bases, leaving 11 bases not matched to a gene. The CDR3 loop spans 16 amino acids. The CDR3 coding sequence is TGTGCCAGCAGCTACGGGACAGGCGGGAAGGGCACTGAAGCTTTCTTT. As protein: CASSYGTGGKGTEAFF.

V usage is TRBV5-1 and J usage is TRBJ1-2, with 12 bases aligning to TRBD1. Germline values: CDR1 SGHRS, CDR2 YFSETQ. The CDR3 loop spans 19 amino acids. Trimming took 4 bases from V and 3 from J; bases not matched to a gene: 16. CDR3 sequence reads: CASSPKSGTGGAGHYGYTF. The CDR3 nucleotides read TGCGCCAGCAGCCCAAAATCCGGGACAGGGGGCGCGGGTCACTATGGCTACACCTTC.

The V gene is TRBV5-1, the J gene TRBJ2-2; 8 bases agree with TRBD1. CDR1 SGHRS and CDR2 YFSETQ come from the germline V gene. J lost 1 base, V lost 0 bases, and 5 bases had no gene match. CDR3 length: 17 amino acids. The CDR3 sequence: CASSLGAGTGNTGELFF. The DNA for the CDR3 is TGCGCCAGCAGCTTGGGCGCCGGGACAGGGAACACCGGGGAGCTGTTTTTT.

The chain employs TRBV7-8 and TRBJ1-1, with TRBD1 matching over 8 bases. The J segment lost 6 bases and the V segment lost 3 bases, leaving 9 bases of the junction unmatched. The CDR3 sequence is 15 residues long. CDR1 and CDR2 from the germline V gene are SGHVS and FQNEAQ. The CDR3 nucleotides read TGTGCCAGCAGCTTGGCCGACAGGGGAAGCGCTGAAGCTTTCTTT. Protein: CASSLADRGSAEAFF. Drawing the rest from reference TRBV7-8 and TRBJ1-1, the complete variable domain is GAGVSQSPRYKVAKRGQDVALRCDPISGHVSLFWYQQALGQGPEFLTYFQNEAQLDKSGLPSDRFFAERPEGSVSTLKIQRTQQEDSAVYLCASSLADRGSAEAFFGQGTRLTVV.

This sequence joins TRBV10-3 and TRBJ1-1; no clear D gene. Germline CDR1 and CDR2: ENHRY and SYGVKD. Trimming took 3 bases from V and 1 from J, leaving 3 bases between them. The CDR3 has 12 residues. CDR3 protein: CAISDGNTEAFF. CDR3 nucleotides: TGTGCCATCAGTGACGGGAACACTGAAGCTTTCTTT.

This clone has just a few counts. The chain has TRBV11-2 and TRBJ2-1, with 8 nucleotides matching TRBD1. The CDR3 is 16 amino acids. Trimming cost V 5 bases and J 2 bases; bases outside gene matches: 8. Germline CDR1 is SGHAT and CDR2 is FQNNGV. The CDR3 spells CASSPTGQGTYNEQFF. The CDR3 DNA follows: TGTGCCAGCAGCCCTACCGGACAGGGAACCTACAATGAGCAGTTCTTC.

J is TRBJ1-4 and V is TRBV6-6, with 7 bases identical to TRBD1. With V trimmed by 5 bases and J by 8 bases, 8 bases remained unmatched. Germline lookup yields CDR1 MNHNY and CDR2 SVGAGI (reference sequence). The length of the CDR3 is 14 residues. This chain's CDR3 is CASSQHGTDEKLFF. CDR3 DNA sequence: TGTGCCAGCAGTCAACACGGGACAGACGAAAAACTGTTTTTT.

This clone occurred once. J is TRBJ1-2 and V is TRBV12-2; the table's D call, TRBD1, was not checked against the DNA. TRBV12-2 is listed as a pseudogene. This CDR3 is 14 amino acids long. Here the CDR3 reads CASRLARGNRGYTF. The CDR3 nucleotides read TGTGCAAGTCGCTTAGCAAGGGGGAATAGAGGCTACACCTTC.

The CDR3 reads CASSPPGAGYGYTF. The DNA for the CDR3 is TGTGCCAGCAGCCCTCCTGGGGCCGGGTATGGCTACACCTTC. The rearrangement joins TRBV13 to TRBJ1-2; maybe TRBD1 (5 bases). Germline V gene lookup returns CDR1 PRHDT and CDR2 FYEKMQ (reference sequence). The CDR3 loop spans 14 amino acids. The V end lost 5 bases, the J end lost 5 bases, and 15 bases lay between the germline ends.

The chain joins TRBV5-5 to TRBJ1-2, with D possibly TRBD1 on 5 matching bases. Per germline, CDR1 SGHKS and CDR2 YYEKEE (reference sequence). The CDR3 consists of 15 residues. V lost 6 bases to trimming and J lost 0 bases, with 15 bases between them. The DNA of the CDR3 is TGTGCCAGCAAGTTCACCGGGGGGTCTAACTATGGCTACACCTTC. This sequence encodes CASKFTGGSNYGYTF.

The chain is built from TRBV7-2 and TRBJ2-3, with D perhaps TRBD1 (5 bases). V dropped 5 bases and J dropped 4 bases, with 13 bases sitting between them. Germline CDR1 and CDR2: SGHTA and FQGNSA. This CDR3 is 14 amino acids long. The CDR3 reads CASSPGRTSDTQYF. In DNA, the CDR3 is TGTGCCAGCAGCCCAGGGCGGACGTCAGATACGCAGTATTTT.

This clone was picked up one time. The CDR3 reads CAWNPGTGAGYTF. The CDR3 DNA is TGTGCCTGGAATCCCGGGACAGGGGCTGGCTACACCTTC. V gene TRBV30 combines with J gene TRBJ1-2; 10 nucleotides align to TRBD1. This CDR3 contains 13 residues. The germline CDR1 and CDR2 sequences are GTSNPN and SVGIG (reference sequence). With 4 bases clipped from V and 7 bases from J, the junction kept 6 bases outside the gene matches.

This clone was observed a handful of times. The chain is built from TRBV25-1 and TRBJ2-7, with TRBD1 matching 7 bases. Germline lookup yields CDR1 MGHDK and CDR2 SYGVNS. With V trimmed by 6 bases and J by 2 bases, 7 bases remained unmatched. The length of the CDR3 is 14 residues. CDR3 loop: CASSLTGLTYEQYF. CDR3 DNA sequence: TGTGCCAGCAGCCTGACAGGGCTCACCTACGAGCAGTACTTC.

The chain is built from TRBV5-6 and TRBJ1-5, with 7 positions matching TRBD1. Trimming cost V 3 bases and J 3 bases; bases outside gene matches: 3. The CDR3 is 14 amino acids. The germline CDR1 and CDR2 sequences are SGHDT and YYEEEE. CDR3 sequence: CASSSGQYNQPQHF. CDR3 bases: TGTGCCAGCAGCTCGGGACAGTACAATCAGCCCCAGCATTTT.

The V and J genes are TRBV28 and TRBJ1-3; D is ambiguous. This CDR3 comprises 16 residues. V was trimmed by 2 bases and J by 4 bases, leaving 15 bases between them. Germline assignment: CDR1 MDHEN and CDR2 SYDVKM. The CDR3 DNA sequence: TGTGCCAGCAGTTTAATATTCCGGGGTCAGGGAAACACCATATATTTT. Translating gives CASSLIFRGQGNTIYF.

The gene calls are TRBV7-9 and TRBJ1-2, with TRBD1 as a possible D gene (6 bases). The germline gives CDR1 SEHNR, CDR2 FQNEAQ (reference sequence). V was cut by 1 base and J by 0 bases, with 6 bases left in between. The CDR3 is made up of 14 amino acids. The CDR3 sequence is CASSLDRANYGYTF. In DNA, the CDR3 is TGTGCCAGCAGCTTAGACAGGGCTAACTATGGCTACACCTTC.